This T cell receptor (beta chain) was captured in a study of T cell responses to AZD1222 COVID-19 vaccine. Clones were read by immunoSEQ multiplex PCR, and TCRdb kept only the in-frame ones, dropping some. The sample includes roughly 150,000 clones, 90% of them seen just once. The CDR3 extends over 15 amino acids. V was cut by 0 bases and J by 8 bases, with 17 bases left in between. CDR1 and CDR2 from the germline V gene are SGHRS and YFSETQ. This clone has only a few counts. The antigen is not known. Study-wide findings and caveats: The study found vaccine-associated CD4 TCRs spanning spike, dominant at 160-218 and 743-854. The repertoires were collected only after the peak T cell response. Receipt of two AZD1222 doses was followed by a rise in Spike-specific TCR breadth and depth.

Sequences were derived from peripheral blood, sampled 28 days after the second AZD1222 dose. This receptor was taken from an adult who received the AZD1222 COVID-19 vaccine. The chain couples TRBV5-1 to TRBJ1-2, with D possibly being TRBD1 (6 bases). Here the CDR3 reads CASSLEGTADRGYTF. DNA for the CDR3: TGCGCCAGCAGCTTGGAGGGGACGGCCGACAGGGGCTACACCTTC.